A single sample gave rise to the 9 T cell receptor beta chains below, sequenced in a study of long-term antiretroviral therapy in people with HIV. This was the immunoSEQ v3.0 assay at survey level. The table came from immunoSEQ multiplex PCR; TCRdb's copy has only in-frame clones and leaves some out. The sample holds about 40,000 clones; roughly nine tenths are singletons and the top ten take approximately 5%. The source was unsorted PBMCs, collected 0.1 years before starting antiretroviral therapy. The receptors derive from a woman aged 45-65 years with HIV.

The chain uses TRBV6-6 and TRBJ2-7; D is possibly TRBD2 (6 bases). Germline V lookup: CDR1 MNHNY, CDR2 SVGAGI (reference sequence). The germline V and J ends were trimmed by 6 bases and 4 bases, with 13 bases remaining between them. The CDR3 spans 13 residues. CDR3: CASSHPGGYEQYF. The CDR3 DNA reads as TGTGCCAGCAGCCATCCCGGGGGTTACGAGCAGTACTTC.

This chain uses TRBV9 with TRBJ2-2; TRBD2 agrees at 12 bases. The trim removed 3 bases at V and 0 bases at J, leaving 6 bases unmatched. The CDR3 has 18 amino acids. Germline V gene lookup returns CDR1 SGDLS and CDR2 YYNGEE. The CDR3 DNA is TGTGCCAGCAGCGGAGGACTAGCGGGGACGCCGAACACCGGGGAGCTGTTTTTT. Translation: CASSGGLAGTPNTGELFF.

This chain connects TRBV7-2 to TRBJ1-2; 7 positions match TRBD1. V shed 2 bases and J 8 bases; nucleotides not matched to a gene: 5. Germline V lookup: CDR1 SGHTA, CDR2 FQGNSA. The CDR3 contains 13 residues. The CDR3 is CASSLRQGGGYTF. The CDR3 DNA follows: TGTGCCAGCAGCTTAAGACAGGGTGGAGGCTACACCTTC. The full variable domain, in which reference TRBV7-2 and TRBJ1-2 provide the parts outside the CDR3, is GAGVSQSPSNKVTEKGKDVELRCDPISGHTALYWYRQSLGQGLEFLIYFQGNSAPDKSGLPSDRFSAERTGGSVSTLTIQRTQQEDSAVYLCASSLRQGGGYTFGSGTRLTVV.

This chain joins TRBV5-6 and TRBJ1-4; D not certain. V lost 4 bases and J 2 bases, leaving 18 bases between the germline ends. This CDR3 comprises 17 residues. Germline V CDR1 and CDR2: SGHDT, YYEEEE. CDR3 protein: CASSQNPGWLTNEKLFF. In DNA form, the CDR3 reads TGTGCCAGCAGCCAAAACCCTGGGTGGCTGACTAATGAAAAACTGTTTTTT. Using reference TRBV5-6 and TRBJ1-4 for the parts outside the CDR3, the full variable domain is DAGVTQSPTHLIKTRGQQVTLRCSPKSGHDTVSWYQQALGQGPQFIFQYYEEEERQRGNFPDRFSGHQFPNYSSELNVNALLLGDSALYLCASSQNPGWLTNEKLFFGSGTQLSVL.

This chain connects TRBV7-6 to TRBJ1-1; D remains unclear. The CDR3 spans 12 residues. Per the germline V gene, CDR1 is SGHVS and CDR2 is FNYEAQ. V lost 1 base and J 4 bases, leaving 4 bases between the germline ends. The CDR3 DNA reads TGTGCCAGCAGCTTAGGAGTCACTGAAGCTTTCTTT. This gives the protein CASSLGVTEAFF.

The CDR3 here is CASSTTPNTGELFF. The DNA of the CDR3 is TGTGCCAGCAGCACGACACCCAACACCGGGGAGCTGTTTTTT. V is TRBV5-6 and J is TRBJ2-2, with D unclear. The CDR3 spans 14 residues. Germline V gene lookup returns CDR1 SGHDT and CDR2 YYEEEE. V was clipped by 4 bases and J by 2 bases, with 9 bases between them.

The genes are TRBV6-1 and TRBJ1-5; 8 bases are a match to TRBD1. The CDR3 contains 15 residues. Trimming removed 6 bases from V and 8 bases from J; junction bases left unmatched: 12. CDR1 MNHNS and CDR2 SASEGT come from the germline V gene. The CDR3 protein is CASRDDRGWREPQHF. CDR3 DNA: TGTGCCAGCAGGGACGACAGGGGATGGAGAGAGCCCCAGCATTTT.

The J gene is TRBJ2-1, the V gene TRBV19; 9 bases are shared with TRBD2. The CDR3 runs to 14 residues. Per germline, CDR1 LNHDA and CDR2 SQIVND (reference sequence). J lost 0 bases, V lost 8 bases, and 2 bases had no gene match. The chain's CDR3 is CASGAGGSYNEQFF. Written as DNA, the CDR3 is TGTGCCAGTGGAGCGGGGGGCTCCTACAATGAGCAGTTCTTC.

The chain uses TRBV9 and TRBJ1-3; D gene unclear. The CDR3 spans 13 residues. Trimming removed 4 bases from V and 3 bases from J, with 8 bases in between. Germline V gene sequence: CDR1 SGDLS, CDR2 YYNGEE. For the CDR3, the DNA is TGTGCCAGCAGCAGAAATAGTGGAAACACCATATATTTT. It is translated as CASSRNSGNTIYF. The whole variable domain, remainder taken from reference TRBV9 and TRBJ1-3, is DSGVTQTPKHLITATGQRVTLRCSPRSGDLSVYWYQQSLDQGLQFLIQYYNGEERAKGNILERFSAQQFPDLHSELNLSSLELGDSALYFCASSRNSGNTIYFGEGSWLTVV.